The 12 T cell receptor delta chains listed next were all sequenced from one sample in a study of gamma-delta chains in newborns, infants, children. TCRdb reprocessed the reads using CATT. Of 4,000 to 6,000 delta-chain clones in the sample, around 3.2% were seen once. Sequencing was done on a sample of blood. These receptors all stem from a child who was a newborn, infant or young child, either healthy, febrile or measles-vaccinated (not recorded which).

This clone qualifies as medium-sized. Other DNA sequences in the same sample also yield this CDR3. This chain joins TRDV2 and TRDJ3; TRDD3 aligns across 8 bases. The CDR3 covers 19 residues. V gave up 0 bases and J gave up 0 bases; unmatched junction bases: 6. CDR1 and CDR2 from the germline V gene are GEAIGNYY and EKD. The CDR3 nucleotides read TGTGCCTGTGACACCGTACTGGGGGTCAGCTCCTGGGACACCCGACAGATGTTTTTC. Residues: CACDTVLGVSSWDTRQMFF.

This clone was seen more than once but under ten times. The chain is built from TRDV1 and TRDJ1, with TRDD3 matching 12 bases. V shed 2 bases, J shed 3 bases, and the junction held 16 bases outside the gene matches. The length of the CDR3 is 20 residues. CDR1 TSWWSYY and CDR2 QGS come from the germline V gene. The CDR3 DNA reads as TGTGCTCTTGGGGAAAATCAGGCCTACGTTGCTGGGGGATACGCCGATAAACTCATCTTT. The encoded protein is CALGENQAYVAGGYADKLIF.

This clone was detected a few times. The rearrangement joins TRDV1 to TRDJ1; a weak D match, TRDD2 (6 bases). The CDR3 has 23 amino acids. V dropped 0 bases and J dropped 3 bases, with 35 bases sitting between them. Germline-derived CDR1 and CDR2 are TSWWSYY and QGS. The CDR3, as DNA: TGTGCTCTTGGGGAACTAGGCTCCTCCTACGACGATGGAGCCTATTACTACGCCGATAAACTCATCTTT. Translated: CALGELGSSYDDGAYYYADKLIF.

The J gene is TRDJ3, the V gene TRDV2; 12 bases line up with TRDD3. This CDR3 contains 20 residues. V shed 0 bases and J 3 bases; nucleotides not matched to a gene: 8. Germline V gene sequence: CDR1 GEAIGNYY, CDR2 EKD. The CDR3 reads CACDTGWGIREVWDTRQMFF. CDR3 sequence (DNA): TGTGCCTGTGACACCGGCTGGGGGATACGCGAGGTCTGGGACACCCGACAGATGTTTTTC.

This chain joins TRDV2 and TRDJ3; D possibly corresponds to TRDD3 (6 bases). The CDR3 extends over 18 amino acids. Germline values: CDR1 GEAIGNYY, CDR2 EKD. V lost 1 base, J lost 1 base, and 13 bases lay in between. As DNA, the CDR3 is TGTGCCTGTGACACGGCTGGGGTACTTTCCTGGGACACCCGACAGATGTTTTTC. This codes for CACDTAGVLSWDTRQMFF.

This clone was counted only a few times. This may stem from a read error, because a much larger clone lies one nucleotide away. The same CDR3 also results from other DNA sequences found in this sample. This chain connects TRDV2 to TRDJ3; 9 nucleotides line up with TRDD3. V lost 1 base and J lost 0; bases outside the gene matches: 3. The CDR3 runs to 18 residues. Germline V gene sequence: CDR1 GEAIGNYY, CDR2 EKD. CDR3 protein: CACDTGGYSSWDTRQMFF. The CDR3, as DNA: TGTGCCTGTGACACTGGGGGATATAGCTCCTGGGACACCCGACAGATGTTTTTC.

Turning to this clone: This CDR3 is also generated by other DNA sequences in the sample. The gene calls are TRDV2 and TRDJ3; 8 positions agree with TRDD3. V lost 3 bases, J lost 0 bases, and 6 bases stayed unmatched. Germline V gene lookup returns CDR1 GEAIGNYY and CDR2 EKD. This CDR3 has 18 amino acids. Here the CDR3 reads CACDVLGVSSWDTRQMFF. The CDR3 coding sequence is TGTGCCTGTGACGTACTGGGGGTAAGCTCCTGGGACACCCGACAGATGTTTTTC.

A few counts support this clone. This specimen includes other DNA sequences encoding the same CDR3. The chain employs TRDV2 and TRDJ3; 9 bases align to TRDD3. The CDR3 has 19 amino acids. Germline CDR1 is GEAIGNYY and CDR2 is EKD. Trimming removed 0 bases from V and 0 bases from J; junction bases left unmatched: 5. For the CDR3, the DNA is TGTGCCTGTGACACCTGGGGGATATCTAGCTCCTGGGACACCCGACAGATGTTTTTC. This sequence encodes CACDTWGISSSWDTRQMFF.

The chain is built from TRDV2 and TRDJ1; D is uncertain. CDR3 size: 15 residues. Trimming took off 0 bases at V and 0 bases at J, with 10 bases between the two ends. Germline V gene data show CDR1 as GEAIGNYY and CDR2 as EKD. CDR3 in amino acids: CACDTVGLHTDKLIF. The CDR3 nucleotides read TGTGCCTGTGACACCGTCGGGTTGCACACCGATAAACTCATCTTT.

By frequency in the sample, this clone is medium-sized. This may come from a read error, since a much larger clone is one base off. The same CDR3 can be traced to other DNA sequences in this sample. This chain connects TRDV2 to TRDJ3, with 12 bases identical to TRDD3. CDR1 is GEAIGNYY and CDR2 is EKD in the germline V gene. V was pared by 4 bases and J by 0 bases, with 3 bases of the junction left unmatched. This CDR3 spans 18 amino acids. CDR3 in amino acids: CACDTGGYSSWDTRQMFF. In DNA form, the CDR3 reads TGTGCCTGTGATACTGGGGGATACAGCTCCTGGGACACCCGACAGATGTTTTTC.

This clone was recorded a few times. Germline is not matched at one junction end, which may reflect a read error. This chain uses TRDV2 with TRDJ3, with D perhaps TRDD3 (6 bases). From germline, CDR1 is GEAIGNYY and CDR2 EKD. This CDR3 comprises 17 residues. CDR3 protein: CACDTAGGDRDTRQMFF. The DNA of the CDR3 is TGTGCCTGTGACACGGCCGGGGGAGATCGGGACACCCGACAGATGTTCTTC.

In this sample, this clone turned up a few times. This rearrangement joins TRDV1 to TRDJ1, with 7 bases that match TRDD3. Germline V gene sequence: CDR1 TSWWSYY, CDR2 QGS. J lost 0 bases, V lost 1 base, and 14 bases had no gene match. The length of the CDR3 is 19 residues. CDR3 protein: CALGEPTDSGYTYTDKLIF. The DNA of the CDR3 is TGTGCTCTTGGGGAACCAACAGACTCGGGATACACCTACACCGATAAACTCATCTTT.